Shown below are 24 T cell receptor beta chains from a single sample sequenced in a study of blood T cell repertoires in COVID-19 (dated by TCRdb to 2020 to 2021). Libraries were constructed by the immunoSEQ multiplex PCR assay. TCRdb mirrors the immuneACCESS table, restricted to in-frame sequences. Some clones are absent from its copies; in checked studies, under half trace to an unresolved V gene, and the reason for the others is unknown. This sample has roughly 170,000 clones in its table, and 88% of those were observed once. The biggest ten clones account for around a quarter of the sample. Sequencing was done on a sample of peripheral blood. All receptors come from a man aged 60 to 69 with acute or convalescent COVID-19.

V is TRBV5-1 and J is TRBJ2-1; 8 bases map to TRBD1. The V gene's germline CDR1 is SGHRS and CDR2 YFSETQ. V dropped 2 bases and J dropped 8; count of bases not matched to a gene: 9. CDR3 length equals 15 residues. CDR3 in DNA: TGCGCCAGCAGCTTCCGGGACAGGACCTTCCATGAGCAGTTCTTC. Its protein product is CASSFRDRTFHEQFF.

V gene TRBV12-5 combines with J gene TRBJ1-2, with D unclear. Germline CDR1 is LGHNT and CDR2 is FRNRAP. CDR3 length: 13 amino acids. V was pared by 5 bases and J by 4 bases, with 11 bases between. CDR3 coding DNA: TGTGCTAGTGGTCCCTTCCCGGGCTATGGCTACACCTTC. It yields the protein CASGPFPGYGYTF.

V gene TRBV19 combines with J gene TRBJ1-1; 8 bases fit TRBD1. Trimming cost V 3 bases and J 0 bases; bases outside gene matches: 3. CDR1 LNHDA and CDR2 SQIVND come from the germline V gene (reference sequence). The CDR3 has 15 amino acids. The CDR3 loop reads CASSIQGAVNTEAFF. CDR3 nucleotide sequence: TGTGCCAGTAGTATCCAGGGGGCGGTGAACACTGAAGCTTTCTTT.

The chain joins TRBV14 to TRBJ2-4, with D perhaps matching TRBD1 (5 bases). The CDR3 spans 17 residues. The V end was cut by 0 bases, the J end by 1 base, with 13 bases between. The V gene's germline CDR1 is SGHDN and CDR2 FVKESK. The CDR3 DNA is TGTGCCAGCAGCCAAGATGTTCTCCAGGGCGCCAAAAACATTCAGTACTTC. It translates to CASSQDVLQGAKNIQYF.

The chain uses TRBV3-1 (or the pseudogene TRBV3-2) and TRBJ2-5, with 11 nucleotides matching TRBD2. The CDR3 consists of 19 residues. V trimming: 0 bases; J trimming: 5 bases; junction bases outside the gene matches: 14. Germline CDR1 LGHDT, CDR2 YNNKEL (reference sequence). The CDR3 DNA sequence: TGTGCCAGCAGCCAAGATCGGCTAGCGGGAGGAGGAGGGAGGGAGACCCAGTACTTC. This sequence encodes CASSQDRLAGGGGRETQYF.

V gene TRBV7-8 combines with J gene TRBJ1-2, with D uncertain. The CDR3 contains 15 residues. With 1 base removed from V and 4 bases from J, the gap between germline ends came to 13 bases. The germline CDR1 and CDR2 sequences are SGHVS and FQNEAQ. Here the CDR3 DNA reads TGTGCCAGCAGCTTAGAGGGAAACCGGGGCTATGGCTACACCTTC. It codes for CASSLEGNRGYGYTF. Based on the CDR3 plus reference TRBV7-8 and TRBJ1-2, the full variable domain is GAGVSQSPRYKVAKRGQDVALRCDPISGHVSLFWYQQALGQGPEFLTYFQNEAQLDKSGLPSDRFFAERPEGSVSTLKIQRTQQEDSAVYLCASSLEGNRGYGYTFGSGTRLTVV.

This chain joins TRBV24-1 and TRBJ2-5; the D is unclear. This CDR3 spans 12 amino acids. Trimming cost V 1 base and J 4 bases, with 3 bases left between them. Germline CDR1 KGHDR, CDR2 SFDVKD. Here the CDR3 reads CATSDFRETQYF. In nucleotides, the CDR3 is TGTGCCACCAGTGATTTCAGAGAGACCCAGTACTTC.

The chain recombines TRBV7-8 with TRBJ2-1, with 8 bases aligning to TRBD2. The germline V gene has CDR1 SGHVS and CDR2 FQNEAQ. The CDR3 loop spans 16 amino acids. The J segment lost 1 base and the V segment lost 5 bases, leaving 7 bases of the junction unmatched. CDR3 residues: CASSVPGTSSYNEQFF. The CDR3 bases are TGTGCCAGCAGCGTCCCCGGGACTAGTTCCTACAATGAGCAGTTCTTC.

V gene TRBV11-2 combines with J gene TRBJ1-1, with TRBD1 identical over 7 bases. V trimming: 1 base; J trimming: 4 bases; junction bases outside the gene matches: 6. Germline V CDR1 and CDR2: SGHAT, FQNNGV. There are 15 residues in the CDR3. CDR3 DNA: TGTGCCAGCAGCTTAGCCCCAGGGGGGTTCACTGAAGCTTTCTTT. Amino acid sequence: CASSLAPGGFTEAFF.

The chain recombines TRBV30 with TRBJ2-1, with 9 positions matching TRBD1. This CDR3 contains 13 residues. CDR1 is GTSNPN, CDR2 SVGIG, per germline (reference sequence). V was clipped by 5 bases and J by 7 bases; unmatched bases: 6. CDR3 nucleotides: TGTGCCTGGGAGGGGACAGGGCTGAATGAGCAGTTCTTC. It translates to CAWEGTGLNEQFF.

This chain's CDR3 is CASSSLEGSEKLFF. In DNA, the CDR3 is TGTGCCAGCAGCTCATTAGAGGGAAGTGAAAAACTGTTTTTT. The rearrangement links TRBV3-1 (or the pseudogene TRBV3-2) to TRBJ1-4; D is unclear. CDR3 length: 14 residues. Germline CDR1 and CDR2: LGHDT and YNNKEL (reference sequence). Deletions cut 5 bases from V and 7 bases from J, with 14 bases between.

This clone was counted once. V is TRBV6-6 and J is TRBJ1-3; D call uncertain. V shed 6 bases and J shed 4 bases, with 4 bases lying between them. Germline V gives CDR1 MNHNY, CDR2 SVGAGI (reference sequence). There are 11 residues in the CDR3. In DNA, the CDR3 is TGTGCCAGCAGACACGGAAACACCATATATTTT. Translation gives CASRHGNTIYF.

The rearrangement joins TRBV11-3 to TRBJ2-1, with D uncertain. CDR1 is SGHNT, CDR2 YENEEA, per germline. This CDR3 has 12 residues. The ends were cut back, 4 bases at V and 4 bases at J, with 5 bases in the middle. The CDR3 DNA reads as TGTGCCAGCAGCTCCGCGTACAATGAGCAGTTCTTC. Translating gives CASSSAYNEQFF. The full variable domain, in which reference TRBV11-3 and TRBJ2-1 provide the parts outside the CDR3, is EAGVVQSPRYKIIEKKQPVAFWCNPISGHNTLYWYLQNLGQGPELLIRYENEEAVDDSQLPKDRFSAERLKGVDSTLKIQPAELGDSAVYLCASSSAYNEQFFGPGTRLTVL.

The V call is TRBV11-1, the J call TRBJ2-1, with 11 nucleotides matching TRBD2. There are 16 residues in the CDR3. Germline trimming cut 1 base from V and 9 bases from J; bases unmatched to any gene: 8. Germline V gene data show CDR1 as SGHAT and CDR2 as FQDESV (reference sequence). The CDR3 DNA reads as TGTGCCAGCAGCTTAGAAACTAGCGGGAGAGCTTTTGAGCAGTTCTTC. Amino acid sequence: CASSLETSGRAFEQFF. Full variable domain (remainder filled in from reference TRBV11-1 and TRBJ2-1): EAEVAQSPRYKITEKSQAVAFWCDPISGHATLYWYRQILGQGPELLVQFQDESVVDDSQLPKDRFSAERLKGVDSTLKIQPAELGDSAMYLCASSLETSGRAFEQFFGPGTRLTVL.

J is TRBJ1-6 and V is TRBV5-6; TRBD1 agrees at 7 bases. The CDR3 loop spans 15 amino acids. Losses at the gene ends were 4 bases for V and 5 bases for J; bases not matched to a gene: 6. Germline V lookup: CDR1 SGHDT, CDR2 YYEEEE. CDR3 in amino acids: CASSRFDRDNSPLHF. CDR3 in DNA: TGTGCCAGCAGCCGCTTCGACAGGGATAATTCACCCCTCCACTTT.

The V gene is TRBV11-2, the J gene TRBJ2-7; D is unclear. This CDR3 spans 12 amino acids. V lost 0 bases to trimming and J lost 10 bases, with 10 bases between them. Germline assignment: CDR1 SGHAT and CDR2 FQNNGV. CDR3 residues: CASSLDQAVQYF. CDR3 bases: TGTGCCAGCAGCTTAGATCAGGCAGTTCAGTACTTC.

The genes are TRBV24-1 and TRBJ2-3, with 8 positions matching TRBD2. This CDR3 is built from 16 residues. In germline, CDR1 is KGHDR, CDR2 SFDVKD. The J segment lost 1 base and the V segment lost 5 bases, leaving 7 bases of the junction unmatched. The CDR3 coding sequence is TGTGCCACCAGTGCCCTTATTAGCGGGGGCACAGATACGCAGTATTTT. Protein: CATSALISGGTDTQYF.

The V and J genes are TRBV7-8 and TRBJ2-3; possibly TRBD1 for D (5 bases). CDR3 length equals 16 residues. Trimming removed 4 bases from V and 2 bases from J, with 16 bases in between. Looked up from germline, CDR1 is SGHVS and CDR2 is FQNEAQ. Written as DNA, the CDR3 is TGTGCCAGCAGCTATAGGGGCAATAGCTTCACAGATACGCAGTATTTT. Translated, it gives CASSYRGNSFTDTQYF.

The rearrangement links TRBV28 to TRBJ1-1, with a weak D call TRBD1 (5 bases). V was cut by 6 bases and J by 6 bases, with 17 bases left in between. This CDR3 is built from 14 residues. CDR1 MDHEN and CDR2 SYDVKM come from the germline V gene. This CDR3 reads CASSHAGVGAEAFF. Here the CDR3 DNA reads TGTGCCAGCAGCCACGCGGGGGTTGGCGCTGAAGCTTTCTTT.

With regard to this clone: Other DNA sequences in this sample translate to the same CDR3. V usage is TRBV15 and J usage is TRBJ1-1; a possible D gene is TRBD1 (5 bases). CDR3 length equals 14 residues. Looked up from germline, CDR1 is LNHNV and CDR2 is YYDKDF (reference sequence). The germline V and J ends were trimmed by 2 bases and 0 bases, with 7 bases remaining between them. CDR3 protein: CATSRTGLNTEAFF. The CDR3 DNA follows: TGTGCCACCAGCAGAACAGGACTGAACACTGAAGCTTTCTTT.

The CDR3 DNA reads as TGCGCCAGCAGCGTAGAAGGACAGGACTCTGGAAACACCATATATTTT. Residues: CASSVEGQDSGNTIYF. V and J are TRBV5-1 and TRBJ1-3, with 7 bases identical to TRBD1. V dropped 4 bases and J dropped 0; count of bases not matched to a gene: 7. The germline V gene encodes CDR1 SGHRS and CDR2 YFSETQ. This CDR3 has 16 residues.

The chain couples TRBV30 to TRBJ1-5, with D maybe TRBD1 (5 bases). Germline loops: CDR1 GTSNPN, CDR2 SVGIG (reference sequence). Trimming cost V 2 bases and J 6 bases, with 17 bases left between them. This CDR3 has 15 amino acids. For the CDR3, the DNA is TGTGCCTGGAGTAGGGCATGGCAGGGCAGTCAGCCCCAGCATTTT. Protein product: CAWSRAWQGSQPQHF.

The rearrangement uses TRBV12-5 and TRBJ2-7; 8 bases line up with TRBD1. Germline CDR1 LGHNT, CDR2 FRNRAP. Losses at the gene ends were 7 bases for V and 0 bases for J; bases not matched to a gene: 5. The CDR3 covers 14 residues. The CDR3 protein is CASAPGTGSYEQYF. Written as DNA, the CDR3 is TGTGCTAGTGCCCCCGGGACAGGCTCCTACGAGCAGTACTTC.

The chain has TRBV27 and TRBJ1-5; D might be TRBD1 (5 bases). The CDR3 totals 16 residues. The V and J ends lost 2 bases and 0 bases respectively, with 11 bases between them. Germline CDR1 MNHEY, CDR2 SMNVEV (reference sequence). CDR3 in DNA: TGTGCCAGCAGTTTAACCCCAGGGAATAGCAATCAGCCCCAGCATTTT. Encoded protein: CASSLTPGNSNQPQHF.